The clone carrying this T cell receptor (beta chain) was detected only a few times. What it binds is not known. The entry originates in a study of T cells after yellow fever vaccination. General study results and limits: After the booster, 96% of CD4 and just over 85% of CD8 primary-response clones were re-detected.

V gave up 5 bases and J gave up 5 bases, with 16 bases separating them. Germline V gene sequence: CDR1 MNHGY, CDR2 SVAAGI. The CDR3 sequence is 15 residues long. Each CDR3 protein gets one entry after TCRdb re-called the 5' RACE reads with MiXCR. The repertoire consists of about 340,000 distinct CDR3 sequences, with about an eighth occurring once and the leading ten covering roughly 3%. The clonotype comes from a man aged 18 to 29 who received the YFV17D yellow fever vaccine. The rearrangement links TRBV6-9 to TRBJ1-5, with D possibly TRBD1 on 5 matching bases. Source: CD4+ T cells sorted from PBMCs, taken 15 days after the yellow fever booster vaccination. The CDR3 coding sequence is TGTGCCAGCAGTCCGCGGGACCTTTCGGATCAGCCCCAGCATTTT. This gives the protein CASSPRDLSDQPQHF.